The entry that follows covers one T cell receptor beta chain sequence. Antigen unknown. Making the bulk TCR libraries relied on previously described methods and listed TCR primers. Each CDR3 protein is one row after TCRdb ran MiXCR on the PCR reads. The table includes about 640,000 distinct CDR3 sequences, about 20% detected once. This entry belongs to a study of molecular identifiers for immune sequencing clone quantification. Findings and caveats of the study: Under 1% of molecules in naive cells, but over 98% of effector molecules, belonged to clones above 20 RNA copies.

The V segment lost 4 bases and the J segment 6 bases; nucleotides outside the gene matches: 11. The CDR3 has 15 amino acids. Germline V gene lookup returns CDR1 SGHDT and CDR2 YYEEEE. Naive CD8 T cells were sorted as CD8+CD4-CCR7+CD45RA+. This chain uses TRBV5-6 with TRBJ1-1, with TRBD1 matching 8 bases. Sequencing was carried out using naive CD8+ T cells from blood, with Jurkat cell RNA spiked in. This sample's subset: FACS-sorted CD8+CD4-CCR7+CD45RA+ naive T cells. The clonotype was recovered from a human donor in good health. Some libraries in this study had Jurkat cell RNA spiked in. The CDR3, as DNA: TGTGCCAGCAGCGTTGGACAGGGCCCGATCCCTGAAGCTTTCTTT. Translated, it gives CASSVGQGPIPEAFF. The full variable domain, its missing parts supplied by reference TRBV5-6 and TRBJ1-1, is DAGVTQSPTHLIKTRGQQVTLRCSPKSGHDTVSWYQQALGQGPQFIFQYYEEEERQRGNFPDRFSGHQFPNYSSELNVNALLLGDSALYLCASSVGQGPIPEAFFGQGTRLTVV.